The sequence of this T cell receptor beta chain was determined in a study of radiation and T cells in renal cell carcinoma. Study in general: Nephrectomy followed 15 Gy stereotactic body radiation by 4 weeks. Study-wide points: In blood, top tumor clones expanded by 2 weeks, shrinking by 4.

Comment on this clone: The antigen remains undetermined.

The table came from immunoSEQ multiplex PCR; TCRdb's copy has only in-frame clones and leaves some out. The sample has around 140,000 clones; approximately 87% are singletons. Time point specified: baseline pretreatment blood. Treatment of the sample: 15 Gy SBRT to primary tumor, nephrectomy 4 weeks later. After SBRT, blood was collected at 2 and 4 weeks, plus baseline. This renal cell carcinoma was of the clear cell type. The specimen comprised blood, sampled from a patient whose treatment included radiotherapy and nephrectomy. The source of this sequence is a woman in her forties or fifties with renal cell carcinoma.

CDR3 in DNA: TGTGCCAGCAGCTCGTTAGCGGGTGGGTCCTACGAGCAGTACTTC. It translates to CASSSLAGGSYEQYF. This chain uses TRBV7-2 with TRBJ2-7; TRBD2 matches at 7 bases. The V and J ends lost 4 bases and 1 base, in that order; junction bases with no gene match: 7. CDR3 length equals 15 residues. Germline V gene lookup returns CDR1 SGHTA and CDR2 FQGNSA.